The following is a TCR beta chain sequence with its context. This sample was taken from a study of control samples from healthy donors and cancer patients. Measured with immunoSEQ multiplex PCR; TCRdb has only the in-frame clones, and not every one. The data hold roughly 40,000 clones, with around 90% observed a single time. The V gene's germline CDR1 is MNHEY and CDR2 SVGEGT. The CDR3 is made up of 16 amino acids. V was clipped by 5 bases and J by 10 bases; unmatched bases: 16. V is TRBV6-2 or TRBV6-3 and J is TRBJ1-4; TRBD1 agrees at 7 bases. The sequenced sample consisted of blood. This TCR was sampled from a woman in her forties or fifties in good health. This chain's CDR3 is CASSPGTAGFYGKLFF. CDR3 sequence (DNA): TGTGCCAGCAGTCCCGGGACAGCAGGCTTTTATGGAAAACTGTTTTTT.